This TCR beta chain stems from a study of T cells after yellow fever vaccination. Overall study: Some fractions had low cell numbers, and these were prepared with SMART-Seq v4 Ultra Low Input. Study-wide results and caveats: The booster response re-showed most primary clones: around 96% CD4, almost 90% CD8. Shared CD4/CD8 clonotypes were a small share, likely from convergent recombination.

It was through 5'RACE template switching that TCR cDNA was made, with a universal primer site and UMIs added. MiXCR, applied by TCRdb to the 5' RACE reads, yields one record per CDR3 protein. The sample comprises about 340,000 distinct CDR3 sequences, about an eighth of which are singletons, and 2.5% to 3.5% rests with the top ten. Germline V gene sequence: CDR1 KGHDR, CDR2 SFDVKD. The CDR3 loop spans 15 amino acids. V was trimmed by 2 bases and J by 4 bases, leaving 13 bases between them. Comments on this clonotype: The antigen remains unidentified.

The origin of this receptor is a man aged 18 to 29 who received the YFV17D yellow fever vaccine. The chain is built from TRBV24-1 and TRBJ1-1; weak D call: TRBD1 (5 bases). The material sequenced was CD4+ T cells sorted from PBMCs, taken 15 days after the yellow fever booster vaccination. The CDR3 region is CATSDSRRGGTEAFF. Here the CDR3 DNA reads TGTGCCACCAGTGATTCCCGGAGGGGAGGCACTGAAGCTTTCTTT.